Listed below are T cell receptor beta chains from one sample, sequenced in a study of cytomegalovirus exposure and HLA in healthy donors. This table comes from immunoSEQ multiplex PCR, and its TCRdb copy is limited to in-frame clones, with some not included. The table records approximately 280,000 clones, more than 80% of them present only once. The specimen sequenced was PBMCs. These receptors were obtained from a man between 35 and 55 years old in good health and CMV-seropositive. Each CDR3 is given with its conserved first and last residue. Fields, in order: V gene, J gene, clone size, D gene, CDR3 protein, CDR3 DNA. The D gene is left open where the match is weak. Clone size is stated in some rows and not others, as once, few, many or a class when expanded.

TRBV6-5,TRBJ2-7,NA,NA,CASETGSGEQYF,TGTGCCAGCGAGACTGGGAGCGGCGAGCAGTACTTC
TRBV29-1,TRBJ1-2,NA,TRBD1,CSVELFQGALGYTF,TGCAGCGTTGAATTATTTCAGGGGGCGCTGGGCTACACCTTC
TRBV5-4,TRBJ2-7,NA,TRBD1,CASSPTGTAYEQYF,TGTGCCAGCAGCCCTACCGGGACAGCTTACGAGCAGTACTTC
TRBV4-2,TRBJ2-4,NA,TRBD2,CASSQGLAGSAKNIQYF,TGTGCCAGCAGCCAAGGGCTAGCGGGCTCAGCCAAAAACATTCAGTACTTC
TRBV5-1,TRBJ2-7,NA,TRBD2,CASSLEGLAGVYEQYF,TGCGCCAGCAGCTTGGAAGGACTAGCGGGAGTTTACGAGCAGTACTTC
TRBV4-2,TRBJ2-7,NA,TRBD2,CASSSRLAGGLFYEQYF,TGTGCCAGCTCATCAAGGCTAGCGGGAGGGCTCTTCTACGAGCAGTACTTC
TRBV5-1,TRBJ1-5,NA,TRBD1,CASSSTGGVNQPQHF,TGCGCCAGCTCTTCGACAGGGGGAGTTAATCAGCCCCAGCATTTT
TRBV28,TRBJ1-2,few,NA,CAGGGLPGGYTF,TGTGCCGGGGGGGGCCTCCCCGGGGGCTACACCTTC
TRBV5-4,TRBJ2-2,NA,NA,CASSSRDSLVELFF,TGTGCCAGCAGCTCCCGGGACTCCTTAGTGGAGCTGTTTTTT
TRBV27,TRBJ2-7,NA,NA,CASSMAANYEQYF,TGTGCCAGCAGTATGGCGGCTAACTACGAGCAGTACTTC
TRBV6-5,TRBJ1-1,NA,NA,CASSRDRRTEAFF,TGTGCCAGCAGCCGAGACAGACGCACTGAAGCTTTCTTT
TRBV21-1,TRBJ2-3,few,NA,CAIEGPGTQYF,TGTGCCATCGAGGGCCCCGGTACGCAGTATTTT
TRBV7-9,TRBJ2-2,NA,TRBD1,CASSSSRGTGDTGELFF,TGTGCCAGCAGCTCTTCCCGGGGGACAGGGGACACCGGGGAGCTGTTTTTT
TRBV7-9,TRBJ1-4,NA,TRBD1,CASSPPGQATNEKLFF,TGTGCCAGCAGCCCCCCGGGACAGGCAACTAATGAAAAACTGTTTTTT
TRBV7-6,TRBJ2-7,NA,TRBD1,CASSSRTGADEQYF,TGTGCCAGCAGCTCCCGGACAGGGGCAGACGAGCAGTACTTC
TRBV7-8,TRBJ2-7,NA,TRBD2,CASSRSLDTSGTTYEQYF,TGTGCCAGCAGCCGATCGCTCGATACTAGCGGGACCACCTACGAGCAGTACTTC
TRBV15,TRBJ2-3,NA,TRBD1,CATSNSNRPGQGRPDTQYF,TGTGCCACCAGCAATTCAAACCGGCCTGGACAGGGCCGGCCTGATACGCAGTATTTT
TRBV5-1,TRBJ2-3,NA,TRBD2,CASSLSLAGVSDTQYF,TGCGCCAGCAGCTTGAGTCTAGCGGGAGTCAGCGATACGCAGTATTTT
TRBV5-1,TRBJ2-7,once,TRBD2,CASSSPSGRVHEQYF,TGCGCCAGCAGCTCGCCTAGCGGGAGGGTCCACGAGCAGTACTTC
TRBV6-5,TRBJ2-5,NA,TRBD1,CASRIRQGPQPQYF,TGTGCCAGCAGAATACGACAGGGACCCCAACCCCAGTACTTC
TRBV7-7,TRBJ2-7,NA,NA,CASSLQTGREQYF,TGTGCTAGCAGCTTACAAACAGGGCGCGAGCAGTACTTC
TRBV4-2,TRBJ2-7,NA,NA,CASSQGDNLYEQYF,TGTGCCAGCAGCCAAGGGGACAACCTCTACGAGCAGTACTTC
TRBV2,TRBJ2-1,NA,TRBD2,CAKAGTSGRVPRDEQFF,TGTGCCAAGGCCGGGACTAGCGGGAGGGTCCCCAGGGATGAGCAGTTCTTC
TRBV11-3,TRBJ2-1,NA,TRBD2,CASSSFSGRADNEQFF,TGTGCCAGCAGCTCCTTTAGCGGGAGGGCCGACAATGAGCAGTTCTTC
TRBV28,TRBJ1-2,once,NA,CASSTGGWVSGYGYTF,TGTGCCAGCAGTACAGGCGGTTGGGTGTCGGGCTATGGCTACACCTTC
TRBV6-5,TRBJ1-1,NA,TRBD1,CASSHRGLNTEAFF,TGTGCCAGCAGCCACAGGGGCCTGAACACTGAAGCTTTCTTT
TRBV12-5,TRBJ1-2,NA,NA,CASGLVGSGYGYTF,TGTGCTAGTGGTTTGGTAGGAAGCGGCTATGGCTACACCTTC
TRBV15,TRBJ1-5,NA,TRBD1,CATSRPGGGNQPQHF,TGTGCCACCAGCAGGCCAGGGGGCGGCAATCAGCCCCAGCATTTT
TRBV6-5,TRBJ1-2,NA,TRBD1,CASRRQGDGYTF,TGTGCCAGCAGAAGACAGGGGGATGGCTACACCTTC
TRBV18,TRBJ2-5,NA,TRBD1,CASSPGQERETQYF,TGTGCCAGCTCACCAGGACAGGAGCGAGAGACCCAGTACTTC
TRBV7-2,TRBJ2-7,NA,NA,CASSKTVRDYEQYF,TGTGCCAGCAGCAAAACAGTCCGGGACTACGAGCAGTACTTC
TRBV29-1,TRBJ2-2,NA,NA,CSGSPGQGGTGELFF,TGCAGCGGCTCCCCCGGGCAGGGAGGCACCGGGGAGCTGTTTTTT
TRBV28,TRBJ2-6,once,TRBD1,CASSYRTGYSGANVLTF,TGTGCCAGCAGTTACCGGACAGGGTACTCTGGGGCCAACGTCCTGACTTTC
TRBV6-5,TRBJ2-3,NA,TRBD1,CASSRDRGGTDTQYF,TGTGCCAGCAGCCGCGACAGGGGTGGCACAGATACGCAGTATTTT
TRBV5-1,TRBJ2-5,NA,NA,CASSLGTEQETQYF,TGCGCCAGCAGCTTGGGGACAGAACAAGAGACCCAGTACTTC
TRBV18,TRBJ1-2,NA,NA,CASSPDSARGYTF,TGTGCCAGCTCACCGGACAGCGCAAGGGGCTACACCTTC
TRBV29-1,TRBJ2-1,NA,TRBD1,CSVDGPDRGSYNEQFF,TGCAGCGTTGATGGCCCGGACAGGGGCTCCTACAATGAGCAGTTCTTC
TRBV23-1,TRBJ2-1,NA,TRBD1,CASSQHRGEYNEQFF,TGCGCCAGCAGTCAGCACAGGGGAGAGTACAATGAGCAGTTCTTC
TRBV10-2,TRBJ2-7,few,TRBD2,CASSEGLAYEQYF,TGCGCCAGCAGTGAGGGACTAGCTTACGAGCAGTACTTC